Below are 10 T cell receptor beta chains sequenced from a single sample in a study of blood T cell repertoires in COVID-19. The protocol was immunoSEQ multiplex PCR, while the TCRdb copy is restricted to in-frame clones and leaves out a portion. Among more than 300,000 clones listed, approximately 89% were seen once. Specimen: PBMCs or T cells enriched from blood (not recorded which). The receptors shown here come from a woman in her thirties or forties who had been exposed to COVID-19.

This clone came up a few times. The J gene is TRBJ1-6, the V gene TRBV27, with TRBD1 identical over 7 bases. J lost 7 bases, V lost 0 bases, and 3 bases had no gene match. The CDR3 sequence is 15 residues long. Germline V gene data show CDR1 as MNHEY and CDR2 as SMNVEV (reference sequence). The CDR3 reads CASSLSWTGNSPLHF. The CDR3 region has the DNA TGTGCCAGCAGTTTATCTTGGACAGGCAATTCACCCCTCCACTTT.

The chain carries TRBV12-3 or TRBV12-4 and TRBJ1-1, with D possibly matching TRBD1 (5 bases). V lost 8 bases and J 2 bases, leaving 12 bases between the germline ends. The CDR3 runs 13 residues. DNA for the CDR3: TGTGCCAGCCGTCGGGGGATAAACACTGAAGCTTTCTTT. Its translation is CASRRGINTEAFF.

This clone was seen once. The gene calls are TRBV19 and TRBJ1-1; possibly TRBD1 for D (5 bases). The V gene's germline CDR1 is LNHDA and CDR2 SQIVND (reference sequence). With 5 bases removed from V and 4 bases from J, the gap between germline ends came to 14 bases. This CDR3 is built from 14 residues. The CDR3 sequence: CASSPYNGGTEAFF. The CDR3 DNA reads TGTGCCAGTAGTCCCTACAACGGGGGCACTGAAGCTTTCTTT. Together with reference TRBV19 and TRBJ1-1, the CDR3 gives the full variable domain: DGGITQSPKYLFRKEGQNVTLSCEQNLNHDAMYWYRQDPGQGLRLIYYSQIVNDFQKGDIAEGYSVSREKKESFPLTVTSAQKNPTAFYLCASSPYNGGTEAFFGQGTRLTVV.

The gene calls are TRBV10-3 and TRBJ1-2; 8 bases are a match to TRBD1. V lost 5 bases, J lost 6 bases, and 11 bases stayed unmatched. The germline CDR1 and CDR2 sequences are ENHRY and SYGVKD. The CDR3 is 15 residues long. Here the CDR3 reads CAISPRGQGADGYTF. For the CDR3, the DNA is TGTGCCATCAGTCCTAGGGGGCAGGGGGCGGATGGCTACACCTTC.

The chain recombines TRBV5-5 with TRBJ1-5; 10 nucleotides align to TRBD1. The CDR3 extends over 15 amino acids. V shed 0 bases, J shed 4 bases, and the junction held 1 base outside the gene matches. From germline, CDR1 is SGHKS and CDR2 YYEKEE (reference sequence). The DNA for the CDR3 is TGTGCCAGCAGCTTGGCGGGACAGGGGAATCAGCCCCAGCATTTT. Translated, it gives CASSLAGQGNQPQHF.

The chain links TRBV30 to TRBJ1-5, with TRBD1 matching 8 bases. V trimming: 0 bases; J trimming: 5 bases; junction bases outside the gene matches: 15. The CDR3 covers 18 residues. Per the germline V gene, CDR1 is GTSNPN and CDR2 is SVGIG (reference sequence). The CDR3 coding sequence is TGTGCCTGGAGTGTAAGACAGGGGTCAAGCGAATACTATCAGCCCCAGCATTTT. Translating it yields CAWSVRQGSSEYYQPQHF.

The CDR3 protein is CSVLAGGSYNEQFF. DNA of the CDR3: TGCAGCGTCCTAGCGGGAGGCTCCTACAATGAGCAGTTCTTC. The V gene is TRBV29-1, the J gene TRBJ2-1, with 11 bases aligning to TRBD2. Germline V CDR1 and CDR2: SQVTM, ANQGSEA. V dropped 6 bases and J dropped 0; count of bases not matched to a gene: 1. The CDR3 is made up of 14 amino acids.

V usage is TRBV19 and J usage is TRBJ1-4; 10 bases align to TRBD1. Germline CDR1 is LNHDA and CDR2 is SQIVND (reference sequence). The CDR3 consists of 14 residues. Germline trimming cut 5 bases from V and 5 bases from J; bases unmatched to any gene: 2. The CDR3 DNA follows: TGTGCCAGTAGTGGGACAGGGGTAAATGAAAAACTGTTTTTT. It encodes CASSGTGVNEKLFF.

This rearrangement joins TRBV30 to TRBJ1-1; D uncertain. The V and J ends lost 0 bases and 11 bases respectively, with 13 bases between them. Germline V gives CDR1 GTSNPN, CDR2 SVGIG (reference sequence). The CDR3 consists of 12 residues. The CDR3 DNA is TGTGCCTGGAGTGTAGTGTCGGGTTGGGCTTTCTTT. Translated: CAWSVVSGWAFF.

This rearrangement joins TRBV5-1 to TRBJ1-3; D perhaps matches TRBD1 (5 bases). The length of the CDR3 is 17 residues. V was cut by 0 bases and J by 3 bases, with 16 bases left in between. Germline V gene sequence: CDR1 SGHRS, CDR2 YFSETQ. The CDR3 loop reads CASSLEIGTTLGNTIYF. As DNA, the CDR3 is TGCGCCAGCAGCTTGGAGATTGGGACTACCCTTGGAAACACCATATATTTT.